This T cell receptor beta chain was identified during a study of cytomegalovirus exposure and HLA in healthy donors (TCRdb year 2017). Describing the broader study: According to a later analysis, one platform produced both the 100 to 150 validation repertoires and the approximately 660 repertoires of the first cohort. High-throughput TCR immunosequencing, statistical association of individual TCRs with disease status, and machine learning were combined to predict cytomegalovirus infection status. The aim of the study was to test whether cataloging public T cell receptors could identify signatures of past pathogen exposure. Along with the roughly 670-subject first cohort, a separate validation cohort of around 110 different subjects was used.

Library preparation was by the immunoSEQ multiplex PCR assay. The paper's data handling went like this. To diagnose cytomegalovirus status from the catalog of TCR beta chain sequences, a statistical classification framework was built. The immuneACCESS repertoire file appears here via TCRdb, limited to in-frame rearrangements. These files lack a portion of the clones; in checked studies, under half of the deficit traces to unresolved V genes, and the cause of the others is not known. The V and J calls and clone size come from that table; D and trimming were worked out from the DNA. The sample includes tens of thousands of clones, with roughly 93% observed a single time. Clones ranked in the top ten supply about 3.6% of the sample. Counted from cysteine to phenylalanine, this CDR3 has 14 amino acids. The kept DNA is CDR3 alone, 42 bases in frame from the first base. The CDR1 and CDR2 encoded by the germline V gene are SNHLY and FYNNEI. V and J are truncated by 8 bases and 4 bases respectively, leaving an intervening sequence of 17 bases.

The donors were included in the validation cohort of 100 to 150 subjects, a group kept apart from the approximately 690-subject first cohort. Study-level results and caveats: Of the cluster scores, roughly 93% were above 0 in a later analysis, which found that TCRs clustered in the first cohort also tended to co-occur in the 95 to 150 validation repertoires. It was suggested by the authors that the approach could potentially be generalized to other disease states and immunological phenotypes. A few of the identified cytomegalovirus-associated TCR beta chains were confirmed in vitro to be specific for cytomegalovirus antigens. In both the original and validation cohorts, the classifier was reported to diagnose cytomegalovirus status with high specificity and sensitivity. A total of fewer than 200 TCR beta chains were listed by the study as associated with cytomegalovirus. Across donors, most TCR sequences were observed very rarely, whereas some public TCRs were present in many individuals. The validation cohort had no HLA typing available for a later analysis, so co-occurrence within that cohort was assessed over all 120 or so repertoires.

Details on this clone: Its specific antigen is unknown. It has no much larger one-base neighbor in the sample; base qualities were not kept.

This receptor was obtained from a woman in her 30s in good health and CMV-seronegative. Material: PBMCs. This receptor chain uses TRBV2 and TRBJ1-1; D gene: possibly TRBD1, on 6 matching bases. The base sequence is TGTGCCAGCGAGATTGCAGGGGTAAGCACTGAAGCTTTCTTT. Its protein reads: CASEIAGVSTEAFF.